This T cell receptor beta chain was recovered during a study of blood T cell repertoires in COVID-19 (TCRdb year 2020). About the full investigation: The collaborator samples originated in the United States, Italy and Spain and spanned the acute and convalescent phases of COVID-19. Subjects who had been exposed to COVID-19, were actively infected with it, or had recovered from it provided the deeply sampled blood TCRbeta repertoires that made up the dataset. Sample metadata almost always included a de-identified subject ID, COVID-19 status, age in years and sex. The material from the prospective study consisted of cDNA or gDNA derived from T cells, B-cell-depleted T cells, or PBMCs. A freely available public database, intended as a resource for researchers studying the immune response to SARS-CoV-2, is where the repertoires were released. Where HLA class I and class II types were available, the types were taken from metadata supplied by the sample provider, not from assay-based typing. Samples were obtained from the ongoing ImmuneRACE study (first 160 participants) and from over 1,000 subjects provided by 6 global collaborators.

Beyond this particular receptor, the publication reports: The amount of clinical and demographic metadata varied by source and participant and was provided uncurated.

As regards this clone: Its antigen has not been determined. Per-base qualities were not stored, and no clone one base away is much larger.

TCRbeta CDR3 regions were amplified from genomic DNA using the immunoSEQ Assay, a bias-controlled multiplex PCR. On the study's bioinformatics: Within the assay, amplification of reference gene primers was used to estimate how many nucleated cells each sample contained. Sequence reads were collapsed and filtered to measure the absolute abundance of every unique TCRbeta CDR3 rearrangement. For each sample, productive Simpson clonality was calculated as the square root of Simpson's diversity index across productive rearrangements. TCRdb obtained this table from immuneACCESS and retained in-frame rearrangements with V and J assigned. These tables miss some clones; where compared with another copy, unresolved V genes account for less than half of the shortfall, and the remainder is unexplained. Clone size and V and J calls were adopted from that table, with D and trimming inferred from the DNA. This sample has about 260,000 clones in its table, and about 80% of those were observed once. Around 1.9% of the sample is in the top ten clones.

Whole blood was collected in K2EDTA tubes by collaborating institutions according to the institutions' own protocols. For TCRbeta analysis, collaborators shipped samples in one of three forms: frozen whole blood, isolated PBMCs, or DNA extracted from either of those sample types. This TCR derives from a woman of 80 years or more with acute or convalescent COVID-19. The specimen sequenced was peripheral blood.

The CDR3 amino acid sequence is: CATSRGGRAHGDTQYF. The bases are TGTGCCACCAGCAGAGGCGGGAGGGCCCATGGAGATACGCAGTATTTT. Rearrangement joined TRBV15 to TRBJ2-3, and 9 junctional nucleotides match TRBD2. The CDR3, cysteine through phenylalanine, is 16 amino acids long. Only the CDR3 region is kept as DNA, spanning 48 bases read in frame from base 1. Looking up the germline V gene (reference sequence) yields CDR1 LNHNV and CDR2 YYDKDF. Germline trimming: 1 base from V, 5 bases from J; junction bases outside gene matches: 7.